Sequencing of this T cell receptor (beta chain) was carried out in a study of long-term antiretroviral therapy in people with HIV (dated by TCRdb to between 2021 and 2023). Regarding the study in general: The earliest samples were collected about a decade before the 2015 WHO recommendation for immediate ART, when ART was typically delayed until CD4 counts fell. No cross-contamination during QIAcube processing was seen in test extractions of a monoclonal T-cell line run alongside a few dozen polyclonal samples. A total of roughly 200 cryopreserved PBMC samples came from approximately 30 adults with confirmed HIV infection and were collected serially over a mean of roughly six years (range 1-12). Whether ART initiation and durable HIV suppression were associated with changes in peripheral blood TRB repertoire composition and diversity was tested in a retrospective serial study. Of the 30 or so participants with HIV, eleven were female. Paper-wide results and their limitations: No data were available on ART adherence, viral resistance or therapy changes, limiting inferences about post-ART repertoire changes. Because PBMC availability was limited, only the TCR beta chain was sequenced, with no alpha chain pairing. The samples span the years 2004 to 2017, and the ART regimens used may be less effective than current regimens. ART initiation was associated with a significant increase in TRB diversity, but diversity stayed significantly below transplant donor controls even after long-term ART. Unsorted PBMC were profiled instead of sorted CD4+ and CD8+ T cells because pre-ART samples had limited cell numbers. Expanded TRB clones identified before ART initiation dominated the repertoire across all time points, though the dominance fluctuated and decreased in many PLHIV after ART. CDR3 length ranges in HIV repertoires were narrower than in controls, and network structure suggested an antigen-experienced repertoire with only a slight naive shift after ART.

Participants were included only if at least one PBMC sample before ART initiation and at least two post-ART samples were available. Treatment was received in the United States of America by all participants with HIV. Before DNA extraction, cryopreserved samples containing about 0.95-10 million PBMC were thawed and washed. At the time of the earliest PBMC sample for each participant with HIV, ages ranged from roughly 23 to 60 years. PBMC samples were contributed by each participant from 1-4 timepoints before ART initiation and 2-8 timepoints after ART initiation, with a median of 7 samples. For every participant, serial HIV viral load, CD4+ T-cell count, ART history and demographic data were obtained. A Qiagen kit on a QIAcube was used to extract genomic DNA from unsorted PBMC, with samples processed in batches of 12. The immunoSEQ hsTCRB v3.0 assay was used at survey level resolution to sequence the TRB variable region. The target sequencing depth for TRB was 40,000-50,000 T-cell genomes per sample. An Illumina MiSeq with a v3 150-cycle kit was used to sequence the pooled TRB libraries. The authors' analysis ran thus. Repertoire analysis was run in R within a reproducible Nextflow workflow that covered QC, data transformation and analysis. LymphoSeq2, an R package for exploring AIRR-Seq data, was used to implement the custom analyses. After excluding a handful of samples that yielded fewer than 5000 total TRB sequences, approximately 180 HIV repertoires remained for analysis. Among the 188 retained HIV repertoires, about 60 were collected before ART initiation and 120 to 140 were collected after ART initiation. Repertoires were downsampled to 5000 TRB nucleotide sequences, and summary statistics were averaged over 100 downsampling iterations. TRB sequences were retained for analysis only if CDR3 regions of at least seven amino acids were present. Diversity was measured with a Shannon entropy-derived clonality score and the Gini coefficient. Repertoire networks linked the top 5000 CDR3 amino acid sequences whenever two sequences differed by an edit distance of one. GLIPH2 predicted antigen specificity groups and MHC restriction for TRB CDR3 amino acid sequences. Known CMV, EBV, HIV or tissue antigen associations were flagged by matching CDR3 amino acid sequences against VDJdb and McPAS-TCR. Pre-ART, post-ART and control groups were compared with Wilcoxon signed-rank tests and Holm-Bonferroni correction. This immuneACCESS table, as held by TCRdb, lists in-frame sequences with V and J called but not all clones. Of the missing ones, under half trace to an unresolved V gene in checked studies; the others have no known cause. V, J and clone size reflect that table, while D and trimming were determined from the DNA. The sample records over 30,000 clones, 97% of which are singletons. The top ten hold approximately 2.9% of the sample.

CDR1 and CDR2 are drawn from the germline V gene: SGHAT, FQNNGV. The V end loses 2 bases and the J end loses 0 bases, and a stretch of 14 bases separates them. Reading from cysteine to phenylalanine, the CDR3 counts 17 amino acids. The CDR3 DNA has 51 bases and is translated from base 1. For this clone: Its target antigen remains unknown. No much larger clone exists at a distance of one base, and base qualities are not known.

The starting material was unsorted PBMCs, obtained 6.9 years after starting antiretroviral therapy. In this chain, TRBV11-2 is recombined with TRBJ2-1; matching of 6 bases hints at TRBD2 as the D gene. The TCR comes from a man aged 25-45 years with HIV. The CDR3 reads CASSLRVAASSYNEQFF. The DNA reads as follows: TGTGCCAGCAGCTTAAGGGTAGCGGCAAGCTCCTACAATGAGCAGTTCTTC.